The 23 T cell receptor beta chains listed next were all sequenced from one sample in a study of cytomegalovirus exposure and HLA in healthy donors. The PCR used 60 Vbeta and 13 Jbeta primers. TCRdb keeps only in-frame clones here, not all; method: immunoSEQ multiplex PCR. The sample contains roughly 110,000 clones, 73% of which appear only once. Sequenced sample: PBMCs. These receptors originate from a man aged 25-40 years in good health and CMV-seronegative.

The chain uses TRBV2 and TRBJ1-4; 7 positions match TRBD1. Germline CDR1 is SNHLY and CDR2 is FYNNEI. The CDR3 is made up of 16 amino acids. Trimming removed 8 bases from V and 5 bases from J; junction bases left unmatched: 14. CDR3 DNA: TGTGCCAGCTTACCGTATCTACAGGGGACGAATGAAAAACTGTTTTTT. This gives the protein CASLPYLQGTNEKLFF.

This clone has only one observation. The CDR3 bases are TGCGCCAGCATGGGAGGGAACACAGATACGCAGTATTTT. The encoded protein is CASMGGNTDTQYF. The chain joins TRBV5-1 to TRBJ2-3; 7 bases fit TRBD2. The V gene's germline CDR1 is SGHRS and CDR2 YFSETQ. This CDR3 has 13 amino acids. Trimming cost V 6 bases and J 2 bases; bases outside gene matches: 3.

This rearrangement joins TRBV30 to TRBJ1-6; TRBD1 might be the D (6 bases). The CDR3 contains 15 residues. The germline CDR1 and CDR2 sequences are GTSNPN and SVGIG (reference sequence). V gave up 2 bases and J gave up 9 bases, with 17 bases separating them. CDR3 loop: CAWSPRGATFSPLHF. As DNA, the CDR3 is TGTGCCTGGAGTCCCCGGGGGGCGACTTTTTCACCCCTCCACTTT.

This chain links TRBV2 with TRBJ2-3, with 11 bases fitting TRBD2. CDR1 is SNHLY and CDR2 is FYNNEI in the germline V gene. The V and J ends lost 4 bases and 5 bases, in that order; junction bases with no gene match: 2. CDR3 length: 14 residues. The CDR3 reads CASSVSGGGDTQYF. The CDR3 DNA is TGTGCCAGCAGTGTTAGCGGGGGGGGAGATACGCAGTATTTT.

The chain has TRBV6-1 and TRBJ1-1, with D hard to call. Germline values: CDR1 MNHNS, CDR2 SASEGT. The CDR3 runs to 16 residues. Trimming took off 1 base at V and 4 bases at J, with 16 bases between the two ends. The CDR3 region is CASSEGVRVFGTEAFF. Written as DNA, the CDR3 is TGTGCCAGCAGTGAAGGAGTGCGGGTTTTTGGCACTGAAGCTTTCTTT.

The chain employs TRBV18 and TRBJ1-2, with 9 bases aligning to TRBD1. CDR1 and CDR2 from the germline V gene are KGHSH and LQKENI. With V trimmed by 3 bases and J by 8 bases, 10 bases remained unmatched. The CDR3 has 15 residues. CDR3 in amino acids: CASSPGAGTGYGYTF. CDR3 DNA sequence: TGTGCCAGCTCACCTGGCGCCGGGACAGGGTACGGCTACACCTTC.

This clone was counted a few times. The V and J genes are TRBV6-5 and TRBJ1-2; D not resolved. Trimming left V 5 bases short and J 11 bases short, with 15 bases between. The CDR3 has 12 amino acids. Germline V gives CDR1 MNHEY, CDR2 SVGAGI. CDR3 protein: CASSVRAVEYTF. The CDR3 region has the DNA TGTGCCAGCAGTGTGAGGGCAGTTGAATACACCTTC.

This clone has only a few counts. This rearrangement joins TRBV28 to TRBJ2-1; 8 bases agree with TRBD2. V was pared by 1 base and J by 8 bases, with 10 bases of the junction left unmatched. CDR1 and CDR2 (germline): MDHEN, SYDVKM. The CDR3 contains 16 residues. The CDR3 DNA follows: TGTGCCAGCAGTTTATTACGGACTAGCCGGCGGGATGAGCAGTTCTTC. Its translation: CASSLLRTSRRDEQFF.

This clone was recorded only once. The chain has TRBV10-3 and TRBJ1-2, with 8 bases lining up with TRBD1. Per the germline V gene, CDR1 is ENHRY and CDR2 is SYGVKD. This CDR3 has 13 residues. The ends lost 2 bases at V and 6 bases at J; junction bases unmatched: 2. For the CDR3, the DNA is TGTGCCATCAGTGAGCCGGGACAGGATGGCTACACCTTC. Its protein is CAISEPGQDGYTF.

This clone was seen a handful of times. The genes are TRBV25-1 and TRBJ2-2; 8 bases are a match to TRBD2. The V segment lost 8 bases and the J segment 6 bases; nucleotides outside the gene matches: 14. The CDR3 spans 16 residues. The germline V gene has CDR1 MGHDK and CDR2 SYGVNS. The CDR3 is CASALVGTSRPGELFF. CDR3 DNA: TGTGCCAGCGCCCTGGTAGGGACTAGTCGACCCGGGGAGCTGTTTTTT.

This sequence joins TRBV15 and TRBJ1-4; D is ambiguous. This CDR3 spans 15 amino acids. CDR1 and CDR2 from the germline V gene are LNHNV and YYDKDF (reference sequence). V was clipped by 5 bases and J by 1 base, with 11 bases between them. The DNA for the CDR3 is TGTGCCACCAGCCCTACCGGGTTAACTAATGAAAAACTGTTTTTT. The encoded protein is CATSPTGLTNEKLFF.

This chain joins TRBV30 and TRBJ2-5; D remains unclear. Trimming removed 6 bases from V and 5 bases from J, with 10 bases in between. The CDR3 loop spans 11 amino acids. The germline V gene has CDR1 GTSNPN and CDR2 SVGIG (reference sequence). CDR3 amino acids: CACCTPETQYF. DNA of the CDR3: TGTGCCTGCTGTACACCTGAGACCCAGTACTTC.

This clone was counted ten times or more. The gene calls are TRBV2 and TRBJ2-2; 7 nucleotides match TRBD1. V was pared by 7 bases and J by 2 bases, with 7 bases of the junction left unmatched. Germline CDR1 and CDR2: SNHLY and FYNNEI. The CDR3 extends over 15 amino acids. The CDR3 region is CASNQDRVNTGELFF. CDR3 coding DNA: TGTGCCAGCAACCAAGACAGGGTAAACACCGGGGAGCTGTTTTTT.

The chain uses TRBV5-6 and TRBJ1-1; a possible D gene is TRBD1 (5 bases). Germline V gene data show CDR1 as SGHDT and CDR2 as YYEEEE. Trimming cost V 4 bases and J 4 bases, with 14 bases left between them. The CDR3 contains 14 residues. The CDR3: CASSKRDGITEAFF. The CDR3 bases are TGTGCCAGCAGCAAGCGGGACGGGATCACTGAAGCTTTCTTT.

V is TRBV14 and J is TRBJ1-5; D is possibly TRBD1 (6 bases). Germline assignment: CDR1 SGHDN and CDR2 FVKESK. The CDR3 spans 14 residues. V lost 4 bases and J lost 4, with 11 bases in between. The CDR3 nucleotides are TGTGCCAGCAGCCCAACAGGGAGTAATCAGCCCCAGCATTTT. Translating gives CASSPTGSNQPQHF. Full variable domain (rest looked up from reference TRBV14 and TRBJ1-5): EAGVTQFPSHSVIEKGQTVTLRCDPISGHDNLYWYRRVMGKEIKFLLHFVKESKQDESGMPNNRFLAERTGGTYSTLKVQPAELEDSGVYFCASSPTGSNQPQHFGDGTRLSIL.

The V call is TRBV7-8, the J call TRBJ1-2, with D possibly TRBD1 on 5 matching bases. V was pared by 2 bases and J by 2 bases, with 9 bases between. Germline V gene data show CDR1 as SGHVS and CDR2 as FQNEAQ. This CDR3 has 14 amino acids. CDR3 sequence: CASSLQQGNYGYTF. The CDR3 nucleotides read TGTGCCAGCAGCTTACAGCAGGGAAACTATGGCTACACCTTC.

The V call is TRBV5-4, the J call TRBJ1-2; D unclear. The CDR3 runs 15 residues. The V end was cut by 0 bases, the J end by 0 bases, with 9 bases between. CDR1 and CDR2 (germline): SGHNT, YYREEE (reference sequence). In nucleotides, the CDR3 is TGTGCCAGCAGCTTGGGGGAGTTAGCTAACTATGGCTACACCTTC. It translates to CASSLGELANYGYTF.

The chain couples TRBV29-1 to TRBJ1-2; possibly TRBD1 for D (5 bases). CDR3 length: 11 amino acids. V lost 5 bases and J 7 bases, leaving 11 bases between the germline ends. Germline V gives CDR1 SQVTM, CDR2 ANQGSEA. In DNA, the CDR3 is TGCAGCGTTCCACGGGGGAGTGGCTACACCTTC. Translated, it gives CSVPRGSGYTF.

The chain is built from TRBV5-4 and TRBJ1-4; possibly TRBD1 for D (5 bases). Trimming removed 0 bases at V and 1 base at J, with 10 bases between. The CDR3 consists of 16 residues. Germline-derived CDR1 and CDR2 are SGHNT and YYREEE (reference sequence). CDR3 nucleotide sequence: TGTGCCAGCAGCTTGGACAGGCCGGGAACTAATGAAAAACTGTTTTTT. Its protein is CASSLDRPGTNEKLFF.

The genes are TRBV6-1 and TRBJ1-2; D gene ambiguous. V was pared by 6 bases and J by 2 bases, with 10 bases between. Germline V lookup: CDR1 MNHNS, CDR2 SASEGT. CDR3 length: 13 residues. The CDR3 reads CASRAGFNYGYTF. DNA of the CDR3: TGTGCCAGCAGAGCGGGGTTCAACTATGGCTACACCTTC.

V usage is TRBV7-2 and J usage is TRBJ1-2; weak D call: TRBD1 (6 bases). CDR3 size: 16 residues. CDR1 SGHTA and CDR2 FQGNSA come from the germline V gene. The V end was cut by 5 bases, the J end by 4 bases, with 20 bases between. In nucleotides, the CDR3 is TGTGCCAGCAGCCCGAGGGGGGGGGATAACGTCTATGGCTACACCTTC. This gives the protein CASSPRGGDNVYGYTF.

The rearrangement joins TRBV5-1 to TRBJ2-7; the match to TRBD2 covers 11 bases. The germline V gene encodes CDR1 SGHRS and CDR2 YFSETQ. The V gene end was trimmed by 0 bases and the J gene end by 2 bases; junction bases not matched to a gene: 7. This CDR3 is built from 17 residues. The DNA for the CDR3 is TGCGCCAGCAGCTTGGCCATTACTAGCGGGGGACCCTACGAGCAGTACTTC. Its translation: CASSLAITSGGPYEQYF.

The V call is TRBV11-2, the J call TRBJ2-5, with TRBD2 matching 13 bases. Germline lookup yields CDR1 SGHAT and CDR2 FQNNGV. This CDR3 has 17 amino acids. J gave up 1 base and V 2 bases, and 4 bases lay outside the gene matches. The CDR3 reads CASSLRWTSGGQETQYF. CDR3 coding DNA: TGTGCCAGCAGCTTAAGGTGGACTAGCGGGGGCCAAGAGACCCAGTACTTC.